This T cell receptor beta chain is drawn from a study of regulatory T cells in long-lasting Graves disease. Study-wide results and limits: Less diverse TCR repertoires were seen in persistent Graves' patients than in newly diagnosed ones. The work looked only at peripheral blood and did not look at thyroid tissue. There were preferences for TRBV28, TRBJ1-2 and TRBJ2-5 in persistent disease.

The CDR3 spans 15 residues. J lost 4 bases, V lost 9 bases, and 10 bases had no gene match. Germline V gives CDR1 MNHNS, CDR2 SASEGT. In building TCR beta libraries, iRepertoire HTBI primers were used together with Arm-PCR of CDR3 regions. TCRdb ran MiXCR on the multiplex PCR reads and lists one entry per CDR3 protein. The sample shows about 430,000 distinct CDR3 sequences, about 21% of them seen only once. As to time point: persistent/refractory GD, antithyroid drugs over 5 years with positive TRAb. With RNA extracted from PBMCs as input, the TCR library was made. Peripheral blood, around 9.4 milliliters of it, was drawn into EDTA tubes. This clonotype was recorded at least ten times. What it binds is unknown.

The specimen comprised peripheral blood mononuclear cells (PBMCs), sampled when the disease was refractory, from a patient treated with antithyroid drugs. The chain recombines TRBV6-1 with TRBJ2-7; 12 positions match TRBD2. This receptor was identified in a female donor with Graves disease. CDR3 sequence reads: CASSTGLAGFYEQYF. CDR3 in DNA: TGTGCCAGTTCAACCGGACTAGCGGGGTTTTACGAGCAGTACTTC.